This T cell receptor (beta chain) emerged from a study of T cell clones after liver transplantation. Study-wide context: Pre-transplant mixed lymphocyte reactions yielded third-party-reactive TCRbeta sequences as comparators for graft-donor-reactive sequences. Until 12-24 months post-transplant, subjects got standard immunosuppression and no induction. Blood was drawn pre-transplant, before withdrawal, and after full or failed withdrawal.

Trimming shortened V by 1 base and J by 4 bases, and 7 bases separated the two germline ends. The germline V gene encodes CDR1 LGHNA and CDR2 YSLEER. The CDR3 is 13 residues long. Measured with immunoSEQ multiplex PCR; TCRdb has only the in-frame clones, and not every one. The table records under 90,000 clones, 80% of them present only once. The chain recombines TRBV4-3 with TRBJ1-2, with no clear D. This TCR came from a human donor who received a liver transplant. The sequences come from CD4+ T cells from blood, collected before liver transplant. The CDR3 sequence: CASSQGPRYGYTF. DNA of the CDR3: TGCGCCAGCAGCCAAGGACCGCGCTATGGCTACACCTTC.